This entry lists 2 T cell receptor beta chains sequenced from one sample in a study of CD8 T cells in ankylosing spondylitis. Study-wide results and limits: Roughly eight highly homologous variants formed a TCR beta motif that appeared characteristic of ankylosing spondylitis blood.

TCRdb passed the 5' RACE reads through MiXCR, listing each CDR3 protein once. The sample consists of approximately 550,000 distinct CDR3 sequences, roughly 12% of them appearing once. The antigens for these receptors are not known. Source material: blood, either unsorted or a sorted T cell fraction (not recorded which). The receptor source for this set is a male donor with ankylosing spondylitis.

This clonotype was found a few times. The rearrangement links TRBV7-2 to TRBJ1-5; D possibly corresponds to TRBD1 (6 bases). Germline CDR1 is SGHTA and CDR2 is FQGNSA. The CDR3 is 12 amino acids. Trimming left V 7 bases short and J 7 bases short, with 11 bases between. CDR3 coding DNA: TGTGCCAGCACCTTGACAGGCCAGCCCCAGCATTTT. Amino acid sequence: CASTLTGQPQHF. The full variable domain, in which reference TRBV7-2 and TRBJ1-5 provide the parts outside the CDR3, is GAGVSQSPSNKVTEKGKDVELRCDPISGHTALYWYRQSLGQGLEFLIYFQGNSAPDKSGLPSDRFSAERTGGSVSTLTIQRTQQEDSAVYLCASTLTGQPQHFGDGTRLSIL.

The CDR3 nucleotides are TGTGCCAGCAGTGAACGTCCAGGCGGCGATGGCTACACCTTC. Translating gives CASSERPGGDGYTF. The V call is TRBV2, the J call TRBJ1-2; D gene ambiguous. V gave up 2 bases and J gave up 6 bases, with 13 bases separating them. Germline V lookup: CDR1 SNHLY, CDR2 FYNNEI. CDR3 length: 14 amino acids. Filled out from reference TRBV2 and TRBJ1-2, the complete variable domain reads EPEVTQTPSHQVTQMGQEVILRCVPISNHLYFYWYRQILGQKVEFLVSFYNNEISEKSEIFDDQFSVERPDGSNFTLKIRSTKLEDSAMYFCASSERPGGDGYTFGSGTRLTVV.